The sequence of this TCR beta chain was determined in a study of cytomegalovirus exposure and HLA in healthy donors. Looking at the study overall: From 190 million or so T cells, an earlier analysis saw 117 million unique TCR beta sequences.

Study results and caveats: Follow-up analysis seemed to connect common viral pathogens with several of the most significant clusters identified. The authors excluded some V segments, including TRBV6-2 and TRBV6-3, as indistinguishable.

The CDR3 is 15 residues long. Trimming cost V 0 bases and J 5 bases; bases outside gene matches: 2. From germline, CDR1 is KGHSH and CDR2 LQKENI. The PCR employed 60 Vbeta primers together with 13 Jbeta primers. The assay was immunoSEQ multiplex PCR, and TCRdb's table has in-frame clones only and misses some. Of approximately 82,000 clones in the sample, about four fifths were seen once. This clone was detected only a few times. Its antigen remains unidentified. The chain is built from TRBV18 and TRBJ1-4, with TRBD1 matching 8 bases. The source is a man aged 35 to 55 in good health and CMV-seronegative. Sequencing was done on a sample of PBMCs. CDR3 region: CASSPPRTGNEKLFF. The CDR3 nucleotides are TGTGCCAGCTCACCACCGCGGACAGGGAATGAAAAACTGTTTTTT.